This T cell receptor (beta chain) came from a study of T cells and Merkel cell carcinoma outcomes. Study-level findings and limits: Reportedly, T-cell repertoire with density predicts Merkel cell carcinoma outcomes.

Regarding this clone: Its cognate antigen is unknown.

Method: immunoSEQ multiplex PCR; TCRdb's copy keeps in-frame clones and lacks some. The top ten clones hold approximately 3.1% of a sample with 15,000 to 25,000 clones, roughly 80% of them seen once. Germline V gene sequence: CDR1 SEHNR, CDR2 FQNEAQ (reference sequence). J gave up 6 bases and V 7 bases, and 9 bases lay outside the gene matches. This CDR3 spans 15 amino acids. The V and J genes are TRBV7-9 and TRBJ1-6; TRBD1 matches at 7 bases. This receptor was taken from a human donor with Merkel cell carcinoma. Sequencing input: tumor tissue from Merkel cell carcinoma. The CDR3 is CASNAGTVSNSPLHF. For the CDR3, the DNA is TGTGCCAGCAACGCCGGGACAGTTTCTAATTCACCCCTCCACTTT.